A selection of T cell receptor beta chains follows, all from one sample in a study of neurological immune-mediated disorders. TCRdb re-analysed the 5' RACE reads in MiXCR, keeping a single row per CDR3 protein. Of about 38,000 distinct CDR3 sequences detected, approximately 5.1% appear once; the ten largest clones hold roughly 10%. Sequencing was performed on CD4+ T cells from blood. Receptors were obtained from a man aged 18 to 30 in good health. Each CDR3 is given without its conserved first and last residue.

v_call	j_call	cdr3_aa
TRBV3-1	TRBJ2-2	ASSQSESLAGELF
TRBV7-9	TRBJ1-2	ASSLDTVYGYT
TRBV6-2/TRBV6-3	TRBJ2-1	ASSRPGTGDNEQF
TRBV18	TRBJ2-2	ASSPLTTGNTGELF
TRBV6-2/TRBV6-3	TRBJ1-1	ASRTTGMNTEAF
TRBV6-5	TRBJ2-5	ASRREETQY
TRBV20-1	TRBJ1-2	SASKAAVRYGYT
TRBV5-1	TRBJ2-2	ASSPRLAGNGELF
TRBV7-9	TRBJ2-5	ASSLLGGETQY
TRBV6-2/TRBV6-3	TRBJ2-3	ASSLQAGTVYAQIRVTQY
TRBV5-1	TRBJ2-5	ASSPGTGWTQY
TRBV20-1	TRBJ2-1	SARVGGGGYNEQF